The 4 T cell receptor beta chains listed next were all sequenced from one sample in a study of identical twins. TCRdb re-derived calls from the 5' RACE reads in MiXCR, one entry per CDR3 protein. The sample holds 1.5 million to 2 million distinct CDR3 sequences, under 35% seen once. The material sequenced was cord blood. These receptors all stem from a newborn girl in good health.

The J gene is TRBJ2-6, the V gene TRBV7-8; perhaps TRBD2 as D (6 bases). In germline, CDR1 is SGHVS, CDR2 FQNEAQ. CDR3 length: 16 residues. The germline V and J ends were trimmed by 3 bases and 0 bases, with 9 bases remaining between them. CDR3 residues: CASSFAGSSGANVLTF. As DNA, the CDR3 is TGTGCCAGCAGCTTCGCGGGAAGCTCTGGGGCCAACGTCCTGACTTTC.

This clonotype has more than one count but fewer than ten. This chain's CDR3 is CATSSLQGALDNEQFF. CDR3 bases: TGTGCCACCAGCAGCTTACAGGGGGCGCTGGATAATGAGCAGTTCTTC. This chain links TRBV15 with TRBJ2-1, with TRBD1 matching over 9 bases. V was clipped by 3 bases and J by 7 bases; unmatched bases: 10. CDR1 and CDR2 (germline): LNHNV, YYDKDF (reference sequence). The CDR3 is made up of 16 amino acids.

In this sample, this clonotype turned up a few times. The J gene is TRBJ1-4, the V gene TRBV5-1; tentatively, D is TRBD1 (5 bases). The germline gives CDR1 SGHRS, CDR2 YFSETQ. The CDR3 totals 17 residues. Trimming shortened V by 4 bases and J by 3 bases, and 19 bases separated the two germline ends. CDR3 residues: CASSPGRMTAANEKLFF. DNA for the CDR3: TGCGCCAGCAGCCCGGGAAGAATGACAGCTGCTAATGAAAAACTGTTTTTT.

This chain uses TRBV20-1 with TRBJ2-2; D call uncertain. Trimming removed 0 bases at V and 6 bases at J, with 5 bases between. Germline CDR1 and CDR2: DFQATT and SNEGSKA (reference sequence). The CDR3 has 12 amino acids. In DNA, the CDR3 is TGCAGTGCTAGAGACTGGGCCGGGGAGCTGTTTTTT. This encodes CSARDWAGELFF.